These 32 T cell receptor beta chains originate from one sample sequenced in a study of cytomegalovirus exposure and HLA in healthy donors. Profiling relied on immunoSEQ multiplex PCR, and the TCRdb table lists in-frame clones only, not all of them. The table includes 250,000 to 350,000 clones, roughly 87% detected once. What was sequenced was PBMCs. Receptors were obtained from a woman aged 30 to 39 in good health and CMV-seropositive.

The genes are TRBV5-1 and TRBJ1-4; D is unresolved. The CDR3 is 15 amino acids. V was trimmed by 4 bases and J by 0 bases, leaving 10 bases between them. Germline values: CDR1 SGHRS, CDR2 YFSETQ. The CDR3 region has the DNA TGCGCCAGCAGCCTAACAGTGACAACTAATGAAAAACTGTTTTTT. This translates into CASSLTVTTNEKLFF. Based on the CDR3 plus reference TRBV5-1 and TRBJ1-4, the full variable domain is KAGVTQTPRYLIKTRGQQVTLSCSPISGHRSVSWYQQTPGQGLQFLFEYFSETQRNKGNFPGRFSGRQFSNSRSEMNVSTLELGDSALYLCASSLTVTTNEKLFFGSGTQLSVL.

V and J are TRBV30 and TRBJ2-7; 7 bases match TRBD2. The CDR3 has 14 amino acids. The V gene end was trimmed by 7 bases and the J gene end by 3 bases; junction bases not matched to a gene: 12. CDR1 GTSNPN and CDR2 SVGIG come from the germline V gene (reference sequence). CDR3 protein: CAFTGGGKFYEQYF. The CDR3 DNA sequence: TGTGCCTTTACCGGCGGGGGAAAGTTCTACGAGCAGTACTTC.

The V gene is TRBV7-6, the J gene TRBJ2-2; 8 bases align to TRBD2. V was pared by 3 bases and J by 4 bases, with 7 bases of the junction left unmatched. CDR1 and CDR2 (germline): SGHVS, FNYEAQ. The CDR3 extends over 16 amino acids. The CDR3 sequence is CASSLGRAGATGELFF. DNA for the CDR3: TGTGCCAGCAGCTTGGGGCGAGCGGGAGCCACCGGGGAGCTGTTTTTT.

The CDR3, as DNA: TGTGCCACCAGCAGAGATTCCGGAGGGTTCCTAGCCAAAAACATTCAGTACTTC. Protein: CATSRDSGGFLAKNIQYF. V is TRBV15 and J is TRBJ2-4; the D gene is possibly TRBD2 (6 bases). This CDR3 is 18 amino acids long. Germline lookup yields CDR1 LNHNV and CDR2 YYDKDF (reference sequence). The V end lost 0 bases, the J end lost 0 bases, and 15 bases lay between the germline ends.

The V call is TRBV2, the J call TRBJ1-1; no clear D gene. Trimming cost V 3 bases and J 0 bases, with 8 bases left between them. CDR1 and CDR2 (germline): SNHLY, FYNNEI. The CDR3 spans 14 residues. The CDR3 reads CASSEIQLNTEAFF. CDR3 in DNA: TGTGCCAGCAGTGAGATACAGCTGAACACTGAAGCTTTCTTT. Looking up the rest from reference TRBV2 and TRBJ1-1 gives the full variable domain: EPEVTQTPSHQVTQMGQEVILRCVPISNHLYFYWYRQILGQKVEFLVSFYNNEISEKSEIFDDQFSVERPDGSNFTLKIRSTKLEDSAMYFCASSEIQLNTEAFFGQGTRLTVV.

V is TRBV30 and J is TRBJ2-7; 8 nucleotides align to TRBD1. CDR1 is GTSNPN, CDR2 SVGIG, per germline (reference sequence). V dropped 0 bases and J dropped 3; count of bases not matched to a gene: 7. The CDR3 length is 15 residues. The CDR3 DNA reads TGTGCCTGGAGTGTGTTGGTGACAGGGGACTACGAGCAGTACTTC. This gives the protein CAWSVLVTGDYEQYF.

This chain uses TRBV5-1 with TRBJ2-1; TRBD2 agrees at 10 bases. Germline lookup yields CDR1 SGHRS and CDR2 YFSETQ. The CDR3 loop spans 17 amino acids. V dropped 0 bases and J dropped 6; count of bases not matched to a gene: 9. This CDR3 reads CASSLAASGSRGNEQFF. Here the CDR3 DNA reads TGCGCCAGCAGCTTGGCGGCTAGCGGGAGTAGAGGCAATGAGCAGTTCTTC.

The J gene is TRBJ2-1, the V gene TRBV7-2, with a tentative D call TRBD2 (5 bases). Germline V gene lookup returns CDR1 SGHTA and CDR2 FQGNSA. CDR3 length: 14 residues. The V gene lost 3 bases and the J gene lost 6 bases, with 12 bases spanning the gap. For the CDR3, the DNA is TGTGCCAGCAGCTTGGGGTATGGGAGCAATGAGCAGTTCTTC. This sequence encodes CASSLGYGSNEQFF.

The chain has TRBV11-3 and TRBJ2-7; 7 bases match TRBD1. Germline loops: CDR1 SGHNT, CDR2 YENEEA. This CDR3 spans 14 amino acids. The J segment lost 5 bases and the V segment lost 4 bases, leaving 8 bases of the junction unmatched. The CDR3 sequence: CASSSYDRDDEQYF. The CDR3 bases are TGTGCCAGCAGCTCATACGACAGGGATGACGAGCAGTACTTC.

J is TRBJ2-7 and V is TRBV10-1; the match to TRBD1 covers 9 bases. The CDR3 covers 15 residues. Unmatched junction bases numbered 9, after V lost 3 bases and J lost 6 bases. Germline lookup yields CDR1 WNHNN and CDR2 SYGVQD (reference sequence). The DNA for the CDR3 is TGCGCCAGCAGTGAACCGGGACAGGGCTCATCCGAGCAGTACTTC. As protein: CASSEPGQGSSEQYF.

This clone was seen only once. The chain recombines TRBV18 with TRBJ2-3; 7 bases are shared with TRBD1. The V gene's germline CDR1 is KGHSH and CDR2 LQKENI. J gave up 2 bases and V 0 bases, and 2 bases lay outside the gene matches. The CDR3 has 15 residues. The CDR3 coding sequence is TGTGCCAGCTCACCACCTGGACAGGACACAGATACGCAGTATTTT. Translating gives CASSPPGQDTDTQYF.

There are a few counts of this clone. The chain carries TRBV2 and TRBJ1-5, with 7 bases aligning to TRBD1. Germline V gene data show CDR1 as SNHLY and CDR2 as FYNNEI. This CDR3 is 17 amino acids long. With V trimmed by 0 bases and J by 4 bases, 9 bases remained unmatched. The CDR3 protein is CASSEATRGQLNQPQHF. In DNA form, the CDR3 reads TGTGCCAGCAGTGAAGCCACCCGGGGACAGCTGAATCAGCCCCAGCATTTT.

This rearrangement joins TRBV11-2 to TRBJ2-7, with D unclear. This CDR3 is 14 amino acids long. Trimming took off 1 base at V and 3 bases at J, with 10 bases between the two ends. Germline loops: CDR1 SGHAT, CDR2 FQNNGV. The CDR3 here is CASSLVPSHYEQYF. The CDR3 DNA reads as TGTGCCAGCAGCTTAGTGCCAAGCCACTACGAGCAGTACTTC.

This clone was seen more than once but under ten times. The chain combines TRBV2 with TRBJ1-5; D gene unclear. The germline CDR1 and CDR2 sequences are SNHLY and FYNNEI. The CDR3 runs to 13 residues. Trimming took 4 bases from V and 8 from J, leaving 12 bases between them. The CDR3 DNA reads TGTGCCAGCAGTGCGGGTGGGTTGGAGCCCCAGCATTTT. Amino acid sequence: CASSAGGLEPQHF.

V and J are TRBV4-2 and TRBJ2-7; 10 bases match TRBD2. Germline CDR1 reads LGHNA; CDR2 reads YNFKEQ. This CDR3 has 17 amino acids. V shed 0 bases, J shed 3 bases, and the junction held 8 bases outside the gene matches. Here the CDR3 DNA reads TGTGCCAGCAGCCAAGATTGGCCTAGCGGGGGAAACTACGAGCAGTACTTC. Translation gives CASSQDWPSGGNYEQYF.

The chain couples TRBV29-1 to TRBJ2-7; TRBD1 agrees at 9 bases. The CDR3 totals 14 residues. Losses at the gene ends were 6 bases for V and 4 bases for J; bases not matched to a gene: 10. CDR1 and CDR2 from the germline V gene are SQVTM and ANQGSEA. The CDR3 bases are TGCAGCGTGCTTCCTATACAGGGGGCGTACGAGCAGTACTTC. This gives the protein CSVLPIQGAYEQYF.

There are a few counts of this clone. This chain links TRBV10-1 with TRBJ1-2; D gene uncertain. This CDR3 comprises 12 residues. Per the germline V gene, CDR1 is WNHNN and CDR2 is SYGVQD (reference sequence). Trimming stripped 4 bases from V and 8 bases from J, with 11 bases between. The CDR3 here is CASSVRIAGYTF. The CDR3 bases are TGCGCCAGCAGTGTCAGGATAGCCGGCTACACCTTC.

This clone was seen a handful of times. The chain uses TRBV18 and TRBJ1-1, with a weak D call TRBD1 (5 bases). V lost 1 base and J 4 bases, leaving 13 bases between the germline ends. CDR3 length equals 15 residues. CDR1 and CDR2 from the germline V gene are KGHSH and LQKENI. CDR3: CASSPLPGETTEAFF. The CDR3 DNA sequence: TGTGCCAGCTCACCACTCCCGGGGGAGACCACTGAAGCTTTCTTT.

The V and J genes are TRBV29-1 and TRBJ2-3; D is unresolved. This CDR3 spans 11 amino acids. V lost 5 bases and J lost 4, with 7 bases in between. Germline CDR1 SQVTM, CDR2 ANQGSEA. CDR3 residues: CSVLIADTQYF. The CDR3 nucleotides are TGCAGCGTTCTCATCGCAGATACGCAGTATTTT.

The CDR3 sequence is CASSLSGTLATKETQYF. In nucleotides, the CDR3 is TGTGCCAGCAGCTTATCCGGTACTCTGGCTACAAAAGAGACCCAGTACTTC. J is TRBJ2-5 and V is TRBV13; D remains unclear. Trimming removed 2 bases from V and 3 bases from J, with 19 bases in between. CDR1 is PRHDT and CDR2 is FYEKMQ in the germline V gene (reference sequence). The CDR3 covers 17 residues.

The CDR3: CASSSLVTSTDTQYF. The CDR3, as DNA: TGTGCCAGCAGCTCCCTAGTGACGAGCACAGATACGCAGTATTTT. The J gene is TRBJ2-3, the V gene TRBV7-8; unclear D gene. Trimming shortened V by 4 bases and J by 0 bases, and 11 bases separated the two germline ends. Germline V gives CDR1 SGHVS, CDR2 FQNEAQ. CDR3 length equals 15 residues.

The V and J genes are TRBV27 and TRBJ2-7; D call uncertain. Trimming shortened V by 4 bases and J by 4 bases, and 17 bases separated the two germline ends. Germline values: CDR1 MNHEY, CDR2 SMNVEV (reference sequence). The CDR3 spans 15 residues. CDR3 DNA: TGTGCCAGCAGTTCTGTAGACCGTACCCCGTACGAGCAGTACTTC. It yields the protein CASSSVDRTPYEQYF.

This sequence joins TRBV2 and TRBJ2-1; D is unclear. CDR3 size: 13 residues. The V end lost 6 bases, the J end lost 9 bases, and 15 bases lay between the germline ends. CDR1 is SNHLY and CDR2 is FYNNEI in the germline V gene. CDR3 nucleotides: TGTGCCAGCAGCGCGACTCAGATGGGTGAGCAGTTCTTC. Translated: CASSATQMGEQFF.

This rearrangement joins TRBV11-2 to TRBJ1-1; D is unresolved. With 5 bases removed from V and 8 bases from J, the gap between germline ends came to 9 bases. CDR3 size: 11 residues. Germline V gene lookup returns CDR1 SGHAT and CDR2 FQNNGV. The CDR3 reads CASSQTTEAFF. The CDR3 region has the DNA TGTGCCAGCAGCCAGACAACAGAAGCTTTCTTT.

This chain links TRBV20-1 with TRBJ1-1; no clear D gene. This CDR3 region has 11 residues. Germline V gene lookup returns CDR1 DFQATT and CDR2 SNEGSKA (reference sequence). V lost 4 bases and J 0 bases, leaving 3 bases between the germline ends. In nucleotides, the CDR3 is TGCAGTGCTATTTTGAACACTGAAGCTTTCTTT. Translation gives CSAILNTEAFF.

The V call is TRBV14, the J call TRBJ2-3; D is undetermined. V lost 4 bases and J lost 0, with 2 bases in between. Germline V CDR1 and CDR2: SGHDN, FVKESK. The CDR3 is made up of 12 amino acids. CDR3 DNA sequence: TGTGCCAGCAGCCCTAGCACAGATACGCAGTATTTT. This sequence encodes CASSPSTDTQYF.

The chain joins TRBV11-2 to TRBJ1-1; TRBD1 might be the D (5 bases). The V gene lost 2 bases and the J gene lost 7 bases, with 11 bases spanning the gap. CDR3 length equals 13 residues. Germline V CDR1 and CDR2: SGHAT, FQNNGV. In nucleotides, the CDR3 is TGTGCCAGCAGCTTATTTGGGGGAGTTGAAGCTTTCTTT. It codes for CASSLFGGVEAFF. The full variable domain, with the rest looked up from reference TRBV11-2 and TRBJ1-1, is EAGVAQSPRYKIIEKRQSVAFWCNPISGHATLYWYQQILGQGPKLLIQFQNNGVVDDSQLPKDRFSAERLKGVDSTLKIQPAKLEDSAVYLCASSLFGGVEAFFGQGTRLTVV.

The chain combines TRBV9 with TRBJ2-5; 12 bases agree with TRBD2. The CDR3 loop spans 14 amino acids. Losses at the gene ends were 4 bases for V and 5 bases for J; bases not matched to a gene: 3. Germline lookup yields CDR1 SGDLS and CDR2 YYNGEE. The CDR3 region is CASSPSGGAETQYF. The DNA of the CDR3 is TGTGCCAGCAGCCCTAGCGGGGGGGCGGAGACCCAGTACTTC.

The chain carries TRBV29-1 and TRBJ2-7, with TRBD2 as a possible D gene (6 bases). Per germline, CDR1 SQVTM and CDR2 ANQGSEA. V was shortened by 7 bases and J by 0 bases, with 10 bases between the two germline ends. This CDR3 region has 12 residues. CDR3 amino acids: CSATEGSYEQYF. CDR3 DNA: TGCAGCGCCACGGAGGGCTCCTACGAGCAGTACTTC.

V gene TRBV28 combines with J gene TRBJ2-7; 9 bases align to TRBD1. J gave up 3 bases and V 0 bases, and 3 bases lay outside the gene matches. The CDR3 is made up of 15 amino acids. Germline assignment: CDR1 MDHEN and CDR2 SYDVKM. CDR3 residues: CASSLWGQGIYEQYF. CDR3 in DNA: TGTGCCAGCAGTTTATGGGGACAGGGAATCTACGAGCAGTACTTC.

The chain links TRBV7-6 to TRBJ2-7; TRBD1 or TRBD2 may be the D gene (5 bases each). V was clipped by 0 bases and J by 6 bases, with 6 bases between them. The CDR3 sequence is 12 residues long. The germline V gene has CDR1 SGHVS and CDR2 FNYEAQ. The CDR3 protein is CASSLAGAEQYF. CDR3 DNA: TGTGCCAGCAGCTTAGCCGGGGCCGAGCAGTACTTC.

The chain couples TRBV23-1 to TRBJ2-7; TRBD1 agrees at 8 bases. TRBV23-1 is labeled an ORF, and its function is uncertain. The V segment lost 4 bases and the J segment 5 bases; nucleotides outside the gene matches: 22. The CDR3 has 19 amino acids. The CDR3 here is CASSLRSGTGETLTHEQYF. DNA for the CDR3: TGCGCCAGCAGTCTGAGGAGTGGGACAGGAGAAACGTTAACCCACGAGCAGTACTTC.